Below, 19 T cell receptor beta chains from the same sample are listed, as sequenced in a study of T-cell reconstitution after alpha-beta-depleted transplantation in children (dated by TCRdb to the mid-2010s). Library construction relied on PCR. Data came from an Illumina HiSeq 2500. TCR libraries were prepared with molecular barcoding, using unique molecular identifiers to normalize TCRbeta repertoire quantification. TCRdb reprocessing: public reads trimmed at Q25 with fastp, clones called with MiXCR, in-frame beta chains kept. Each entry is one CDR3 protein sequence, shown with its most common DNA and genes. Counted in this sample were about 980,000 distinct CDR3 sequences; roughly 29% of them appeared once. Roughly 27% of the sample is in the top ten clones. The label giving this sample's treatment or condition can be read as: allogeneic hematopoietic cell transplantation with graft depleted of TCRalphabeta T cells and CD19 B cells.

The input for sequencing was PBMCs, mostly from graft donor cells, taken 360 days after TCRalphabeta/CD19-depleted stem cell transplant. The receptors shown here come from a boy younger than two who had a stem cell transplant for SCID, so the T cells may come from the graft donor.

This clonotype was observed a few times. The chain recombines TRBV6-5 with TRBJ2-1; no definite D call. The CDR3 has 17 residues. V was shortened by 0 bases and J by 0 bases, with 12 bases between the two germline ends. CDR1 is MNHEY and CDR2 is SVGAGI in the germline V gene. CDR3 sequence (DNA): TGTGCCAGCAGTTACTCGTTCTCGGGTAGCTCCTACAATGAGCAGTTCTTC. This sequence encodes CASSYSFSGSSYNEQFF.

The rearrangement uses TRBV2 and TRBJ2-5; 8 bases are shared with TRBD2. The CDR3 runs 14 residues. The V segment lost 7 bases and the J segment 0 bases; nucleotides outside the gene matches: 4. The germline gives CDR1 SNHLY, CDR2 FYNNEI. The DNA for the CDR3 is TGTGCCAGCAAGGTAGCGGGGTACCAAGAGACCCAGTACTTC. It specifies CASKVAGYQETQYF.

The V and J genes are TRBV7-9 and TRBJ2-1; D gene unclear. The germline gives CDR1 SEHNR, CDR2 FQNEAQ (reference sequence). Trimming removed 5 bases at V and 7 bases at J, with 12 bases between. The CDR3 length is 13 residues. CDR3 coding DNA: TGTGCCAGCAGCGCCAATATCGGGAATGAGCAGTTCTTC. Protein sequence: CASSANIGNEQFF.

The chain is built from TRBV5-1 and TRBJ2-1, with 12 positions matching TRBD1. This CDR3 is built from 15 residues. J was trimmed by 10 bases and V by 0 bases; bases with no gene match: 5. Germline V CDR1 and CDR2: SGHRS, YFSETQ. CDR3 residues: CASSLEGQGAREQFF. Written as DNA, the CDR3 is TGCGCCAGCAGCTTGGAGGGACAGGGGGCGCGGGAGCAGTTCTTC.

The chain has TRBV12-3 or TRBV12-4 and TRBJ1-1; D gene unclear. This CDR3 is built from 15 residues. Trimming took 3 bases from V and 1 from J, leaving 12 bases between them. CDR3: CASSFLGSGNTEAFF. Written as DNA, the CDR3 is TGTGCCAGCAGTTTTTTGGGCAGTGGGAACACTGAAGCTTTCTTT.

The chain couples TRBV10-3 to TRBJ1-4, with D uncertain. Germline V gives CDR1 ENHRY, CDR2 SYGVKD. The CDR3 loop spans 11 amino acids. V was cut by 5 bases and J by 5 bases, with 3 bases left in between. CDR3 region: CAISNNEKLFF. Written as DNA, the CDR3 is TGTGCCATCAGTAACAATGAAAAACTGTTTTTT.

The chain is built from TRBV7-2 and TRBJ2-7; 8 bases agree with TRBD1. This CDR3 has 14 residues. V trimming: 7 bases; J trimming: 6 bases; junction bases outside the gene matches: 11. Germline assignment: CDR1 SGHTA and CDR2 FQGNSA. This CDR3 reads CASITGQGTSEQYF. DNA for the CDR3: TGTGCCAGCATCACTGGACAGGGTACGAGCGAGCAGTACTTC.

The chain carries TRBV24-1 and TRBJ2-3, with no clear D. This CDR3 spans 15 amino acids. V lost 3 bases and J lost 5, with 14 bases in between. Germline-derived CDR1 and CDR2 are KGHDR and SFDVKD. CDR3 sequence (DNA): TGTGCCACCAGTGATGTAGCTGGGCCGGGAGATACGCAGTATTTT. This encodes CATSDVAGPGDTQYF.

This clonotype was observed a handful of times. V gene TRBV5-1 combines with J gene TRBJ2-3; D is uncertain. The CDR3 contains 14 residues. Deletions cut 6 bases from V and 0 bases from J, with 11 bases between. In germline, CDR1 is SGHRS, CDR2 YFSETQ. CDR3 bases: TGCGCCAGCACGGATGTTCCTAGCACAGATACGCAGTATTTT. Its protein is CASTDVPSTDTQYF.

This clonotype was counted a few times. CDR3 in amino acids: CASSLRAATNEKLFF. The DNA of the CDR3 is TGTGCCAGCAGCTTACGGGCGGCAACTAATGAAAAACTGTTTTTT. The chain employs TRBV7-2 and TRBJ1-4; D ambiguous. The CDR3 has 15 residues. V lost 2 bases, J lost 0 bases, and 7 bases lay in between. Germline V lookup: CDR1 SGHTA, CDR2 FQGNSA.

V is TRBV25-1 and J is TRBJ2-7; 10 bases map to TRBD1. V shed 4 bases and J 3 bases; nucleotides not matched to a gene: 3. The CDR3 has 14 residues. Germline CDR1 is MGHDK and CDR2 is SYGVNS. CDR3 amino acids: CASSAGQGIYEQYF. Here the CDR3 DNA reads TGTGCCAGCAGTGCGGGACAGGGGATCTACGAGCAGTACTTC.

The chain couples TRBV24-1 to TRBJ2-1; D gene uncertain. This CDR3 spans 9 amino acids. Germline loops: CDR1 KGHDR, CDR2 SFDVKD. Trimming stripped 9 bases from V and 12 bases from J, with 8 bases between. The CDR3 region has the DNA TGTGCCACCTCCCAAGGGCAGTTCTTC. Translating gives CATSQGQFF.

The chain couples TRBV11-1 to TRBJ2-1, with D tentatively TRBD2 (7 bases). From germline, CDR1 is SGHAT and CDR2 FQDESV (reference sequence). Trimming cost V 1 base and J 10 bases, with 26 bases left between them. The CDR3 is 18 amino acids. CDR3 sequence reads: CASSLVGLTGGPGIEQFF. The CDR3 bases are TGTGCCAGCAGCTTAGTGGGGCTGACCGGGGGGCCCGGTATAGAGCAGTTCTTC.

V is TRBV3-1 and J is TRBJ2-5; a weak D match, TRBD1 (5 bases). This CDR3 has 14 residues. Germline V gives CDR1 LGHDT, CDR2 YNNKEL (reference sequence). The V end was cut by 2 bases, the J end by 1 base, with 8 bases between. The CDR3, as DNA: TGTGCCAGCAGCCAAACCAGGGCCCAAGAGACCCAGTACTTC. It encodes CASSQTRAQETQYF.

The genes are TRBV7-2 and TRBJ2-5; TRBD2 might be the D (5 bases). The CDR3 contains 15 residues. CDR1 and CDR2 (germline): SGHTA, FQGNSA. Trimming took 5 bases from V and 5 from J, leaving 18 bases between them. The CDR3 sequence: CASSLARGMSETQYF. CDR3 coding DNA: TGTGCCAGCAGCCTGGCTCGGGGAATGAGCGAGACCCAGTACTTC.

The table lists this clonotype with a few counts. This sequence joins TRBV5-1 and TRBJ1-1; TRBD1 might be the D (5 bases). CDR3 size: 16 residues. V was trimmed by 0 bases and J by 1 base, leaving 13 bases between them. Germline V gene data show CDR1 as SGHRS and CDR2 as YFSETQ. As DNA, the CDR3 is TGCGCCAGCAGCTTGGCGGAGGGGAGTAGGAACACTGAAGCTTTCTTT. This codes for CASSLAEGSRNTEAFF.

This clonotype has just a few counts. The chain has TRBV5-5 and TRBJ2-2; D remains ambiguous. The V end lost 8 bases, the J end lost 4 bases, and 12 bases lay between the germline ends. Germline CDR1 SGHKS, CDR2 YYEKEE (reference sequence). This CDR3 has 13 residues. The CDR3 DNA follows: TGTGCCAGTAACCTGGGCAGCACCGGGGAGCTGTTTTTT. This gives the protein CASNLGSTGELFF.

This chain connects TRBV5-1 to TRBJ2-3, with D tentatively TRBD1 (6 bases). Trimming stripped 2 bases from V and 14 bases from J, with 21 bases between. Germline CDR1 reads SGHRS; CDR2 reads YFSETQ. This CDR3 has 14 residues. The CDR3 DNA is TGCGCCAGCAGCTTCGGGACATCAGGGGTAGGACGGTATTTT. It specifies CASSFGTSGVGRYF.

This clonotype was seen a few times. This sequence joins TRBV7-2 and TRBJ1-1, with D hard to call. V lost 4 bases and J lost 0, with 3 bases in between. Germline CDR1 is SGHTA and CDR2 is FQGNSA. This CDR3 contains 12 residues. The DNA of the CDR3 is TGTGCCAGCAGCTGGTTGAACACTGAAGCTTTCTTT. This codes for CASSWLNTEAFF.